Below, 30 T cell receptor beta chains from the same sample are listed, as sequenced in a study of blood T cell repertoires in COVID-19. The method was immunoSEQ multiplex PCR; TCRdb's version includes in-frame clones alone and lacks a portion of them. Of approximately 93,000 clones detected, almost 90% appear once; the ten largest clones hold 2.1%. Sequencing input: peripheral blood. Receptors originate from a man aged 50-60 years with COVID-19, enrolled during active disease.

V and J are TRBV4-2 and TRBJ1-1; tentative D call: TRBD1 (6 bases). Germline CDR1 reads LGHNA; CDR2 reads YNFKEQ. Trimming cost V 4 bases and J 5 bases, with 17 bases left between them. The CDR3 loop spans 15 amino acids. The CDR3 spells CASSPMDRRGTEAFF. CDR3 DNA: TGTGCCAGCAGCCCAATGGACAGAAGGGGGACTGAAGCTTTCTTT.

This clone appeared once. The chain has TRBV27 and TRBJ2-3; 12 positions match TRBD2. V was pared by 5 bases and J by 4 bases, with 13 bases of the junction left unmatched. The germline V gene has CDR1 MNHEY and CDR2 SMNVEV (reference sequence). This CDR3 has 18 residues. The CDR3 loop reads CASSRLTSGGTPADTQYF. The CDR3 coding sequence is TGTGCCAGCAGTCGACTAACTAGCGGGGGGACCCCCGCAGATACGCAGTATTTT.

This chain's CDR3 is CASIADSYGYTF. In nucleotides, the CDR3 is TGTGCCAGTATCGCGGACAGCTATGGCTACACCTTC. The chain has TRBV19 and TRBJ1-2; D is perhaps TRBD1 (6 bases). CDR1 is LNHDA, CDR2 SQIVND, per germline (reference sequence). With 7 bases removed from V and 4 bases from J, the gap between germline ends came to 10 bases. CDR3 size: 12 residues.

DNA for the CDR3: TGCGCCAGCAGCTTGCCTTGGACTAGCTTGACAGATACGCAGTATTTT. Protein product: CASSLPWTSLTDTQYF. V is TRBV5-1 and J is TRBJ2-3; 8 bases map to TRBD2. The CDR3 totals 16 residues. Trimming cost V 1 base and J 3 bases; bases outside gene matches: 7. The V gene's germline CDR1 is SGHRS and CDR2 YFSETQ.

V and J are TRBV4-3 and TRBJ1-3, with no clear D. The CDR3 has 13 amino acids. Looked up from germline, CDR1 is LGHNA and CDR2 is YSLEER. Trimming took off 4 bases at V and 3 bases at J, with 7 bases between the two ends. CDR3 residues: CASSLIVGNTIYF. In DNA form, the CDR3 reads TGCGCCAGCAGCCTCATTGTTGGAAACACCATATATTTT.

The chain links TRBV6-1 to TRBJ1-2, with 9 bases that match TRBD1. V shed 0 bases, J shed 4 bases, and the junction held 6 bases outside the gene matches. Germline V gene lookup returns CDR1 MNHNS and CDR2 SASEGT. The CDR3 extends over 16 amino acids. The CDR3 here is CASSEAGQGSPYGYTF. The CDR3 DNA follows: TGTGCCAGCAGTGAAGCGGGACAGGGTAGCCCCTATGGCTACACCTTC.

This chain links TRBV7-6 with TRBJ2-2, with D possibly TRBD1 on 5 matching bases. This CDR3 region has 15 residues. Looked up from germline, CDR1 is SGHVS and CDR2 is FNYEAQ. Trimming cost V 1 base and J 2 bases, with 8 bases left between them. This chain's CDR3 is CASSLVGPNTGELFF. CDR3 nucleotides: TGTGCCAGCAGCTTAGTGGGGCCCAACACCGGGGAGCTGTTTTTT.

The chain employs TRBV29-1 and TRBJ1-4; D might be TRBD1 (6 bases). CDR3 length equals 14 residues. Germline V gene sequence: CDR1 SQVTM, CDR2 ANQGSEA. V shed 4 bases and J shed 3 bases, with 12 bases lying between them. CDR3 sequence (DNA): TGCAGCGTTGCGTTCGGGGGGCCTAATGAAAAACTGTTTTTT. Protein sequence: CSVAFGGPNEKLFF.

The gene calls are TRBV24-1 and TRBJ2-1, with TRBD2 matching 10 bases. Germline V gene data show CDR1 as KGHDR and CDR2 as SFDVKD. V lost 5 bases, J lost 7 bases, and 7 bases stayed unmatched. The CDR3 covers 15 residues. Here the CDR3 DNA reads TGTGCCACCAGTGGGCTAGCGGGGGCCCTAAATGAGCAGTTCTTC. Translation gives CATSGLAGALNEQFF.

The rearrangement joins TRBV20-1 to TRBJ2-7; 9 nucleotides match TRBD1. Germline V CDR1 and CDR2: DFQATT, SNEGSKA (reference sequence). The trim removed 3 bases at V and 3 bases at J, leaving 9 bases unmatched. This CDR3 contains 15 residues. The CDR3: CSASSLPGQGYEQYF. CDR3 in DNA: TGCAGTGCTAGTAGCCTCCCGGGACAGGGCTACGAGCAGTACTTC.

This chain connects TRBV27 to TRBJ1-1; D uncertain. Germline values: CDR1 MNHEY, CDR2 SMNVEV (reference sequence). Trimming took off 0 bases at V and 7 bases at J, with 12 bases between the two ends. This CDR3 comprises 14 residues. The CDR3 reads CASSLSYTEIEAFF. Written as DNA, the CDR3 is TGTGCCAGCAGTTTATCCTATACAGAAATTGAAGCTTTCTTT.

The V call is TRBV5-6, the J call TRBJ1-1; 8 positions match TRBD1. Per the germline V gene, CDR1 is SGHDT and CDR2 is YYEEEE. The CDR3 is 16 residues long. J lost 0 bases, V lost 5 bases, and 9 bases had no gene match. The CDR3 here is CASSDADRAMNTEAFF. The CDR3 DNA is TGTGCCAGCAGTGACGCGGACAGGGCTATGAACACTGAAGCTTTCTTT. Full variable domain (missing parts from reference TRBV5-6 and TRBJ1-1): DAGVTQSPTHLIKTRGQQVTLRCSPKSGHDTVSWYQQALGQGPQFIFQYYEEEERQRGNFPDRFSGHQFPNYSSELNVNALLLGDSALYLCASSDADRAMNTEAFFGQGTRLTVV.

The rearrangement joins TRBV19 to TRBJ1-5; D is possibly TRBD1 (6 bases). The V end was cut by 2 bases, the J end by 0 bases, with 11 bases between. This CDR3 spans 16 amino acids. Germline CDR1 and CDR2: LNHDA and SQIVND (reference sequence). The CDR3 nucleotides are TGTGCCAGTAGTATAATGGCAGGGGTTAGCAATCAGCCCCAGCATTTT. Translating it yields CASSIMAGVSNQPQHF.

The V call is TRBV5-4, the J call TRBJ2-3; D is ambiguous. Germline V gives CDR1 SGHNT, CDR2 YYREEE (reference sequence). The CDR3 length is 16 residues. V lost 2 bases and J 1 base, leaving 14 bases between the germline ends. The CDR3, as DNA: TGTGCCAGCAGCTTTAGACTTGACTTCGGCACAGATACGCAGTATTTT. Its translation is CASSFRLDFGTDTQYF. Full variable domain (outside the CDR3, taken from reference TRBV5-4 and TRBJ2-3): ETGVTQSPTHLIKTRGQQVTLRCSSQSGHNTVSWYQQALGQGPQFIFQYYREEENGRGNFPPRFSGLQFPNYSSELNVNALELDDSALYLCASSFRLDFGTDTQYFGPGTRLTVL.

V gene TRBV18 combines with J gene TRBJ2-7; 12 nucleotides line up with TRBD2. This CDR3 has 16 residues. The junction had 10 bases not matched to a gene; V was cut back by 5 bases and J by 5 bases. CDR1 is KGHSH, CDR2 LQKENI, per germline. In DNA, the CDR3 is TGTGCCAGCTCATTGGAGTGGACTAGCGGGAACGACGAGCAGTACTTC. As protein: CASSLEWTSGNDEQYF. Drawing the rest from reference TRBV18 and TRBJ2-7, the complete variable domain is NAGVMQNPRHLVRRRGQEARLRCSPMKGHSHVYWYRQLPEEGLKFMVYLQKENIIDESGMPKERFSAEFPKEGPSILRIQQVVRGDSAAYFCASSLEWTSGNDEQYFGPGTRLTVT.

This chain joins TRBV28 and TRBJ1-5; D is uncertain. The V end lost 5 bases, the J end lost 0 bases, and 26 bases lay between the germline ends. Germline CDR1 reads MDHEN; CDR2 reads SYDVKM. This CDR3 is 20 amino acids long. The CDR3 reads CASSLRSVFMSDGSNQPQHF. The DNA of the CDR3 is TGTGCCAGCAGTCTACGAAGTGTGTTTATGAGCGACGGTAGCAATCAGCCCCAGCATTTT. The full variable domain, its missing parts supplied by reference TRBV28 and TRBJ1-5, is DVKVTQSSRYLVKRTGEKVFLECVQDMDHENMFWYRQDPGLGLRLIYFSYDVKMKEKGDIPEGYSVSREKKERFSLILESASTNQTSMYLCASSLRSVFMSDGSNQPQHFGDGTRLSIL.

This clone showed up just once. This rearrangement joins TRBV18 to TRBJ1-4; D is perhaps TRBD1 (5 bases). This CDR3 region has 16 residues. Trimming took off 2 bases at V and 3 bases at J, with 13 bases between the two ends. Germline assignment: CDR1 KGHSH and CDR2 LQKENI. Here the CDR3 reads CASSPSKGRANEKLFF. The CDR3 DNA is TGTGCCAGCTCACCATCGAAGGGGCGTGCTAATGAAAAACTGTTTTTT.

The gene calls are TRBV28 and TRBJ1-5; perhaps TRBD1 as D (5 bases). This CDR3 region has 13 residues. Trimming removed 7 bases from V and 9 bases from J, with 16 bases in between. Looked up from germline, CDR1 is MDHEN and CDR2 is SYDVKM. CDR3 amino acids: CASTLDSDSPQHF. The CDR3 nucleotides read TGTGCCAGCACCTTAGACAGTGATTCGCCCCAGCATTTT. Full variable domain (remainder filled in from reference TRBV28 and TRBJ1-5): DVKVTQSSRYLVKRTGEKVFLECVQDMDHENMFWYRQDPGLGLRLIYFSYDVKMKEKGDIPEGYSVSREKKERFSLILESASTNQTSMYLCASTLDSDSPQHFGDGTRLSIL.

The rearrangement uses TRBV7-9 and TRBJ2-1, with 10 positions matching TRBD2. This CDR3 has 14 amino acids. Germline values: CDR1 SEHNR, CDR2 FQNEAQ (reference sequence). V dropped 6 bases and J dropped 8; count of bases not matched to a gene: 7. The CDR3 region is CASSFTSGVHEQFF. The CDR3 coding sequence is TGTGCCAGCAGTTTTACTAGCGGGGTGCATGAGCAGTTCTTC.

This chain joins TRBV4-3 and TRBJ1-2; 7 bases map to TRBD1. The V gene's germline CDR1 is LGHNA and CDR2 YSLEER. This CDR3 region has 14 residues. V shed 0 bases and J 8 bases; nucleotides not matched to a gene: 6. The CDR3 sequence: CASSQDQGGTGYTF. In DNA form, the CDR3 reads TGCGCCAGCAGCCAAGATCAGGGGGGAACGGGCTACACCTTC.

V gene TRBV11-1 combines with J gene TRBJ2-7, with D possibly TRBD2 on 5 matching bases. V was trimmed by 2 bases and J by 0 bases, leaving 11 bases between them. The CDR3 runs 15 residues. Germline loops: CDR1 SGHAT, CDR2 FQDESV (reference sequence). The CDR3 DNA is TGTGCCAGCAGCTTAAGCGAGGGAAACTCCTACGAGCAGTACTTC. Its translation: CASSLSEGNSYEQYF.

The chain carries TRBV7-2 and TRBJ1-1; D is possibly TRBD1 (6 bases). Germline CDR1 and CDR2: SGHTA and FQGNSA. The V and J ends lost 10 bases and 3 bases respectively, with 18 bases between them. This CDR3 has 14 residues. CDR3 in DNA: TGTGCCACCATTAGGGGGGGCAAGTACACTGAAGCTTTCTTT. This codes for CATIRGGKYTEAFF. Filled out from reference TRBV7-2 and TRBJ1-1, the complete variable domain reads GAGVSQSPSNKVTEKGKDVELRCDPISGHTALYWYRQSLGQGLEFLIYFQGNSAPDKSGLPSDRFSAERTGGSVSTLTIQRTQQEDSAVYLCATIRGGKYTEAFFGQGTRLTVV.

The rearrangement uses TRBV9 and TRBJ1-1; 7 nucleotides agree with TRBD1. This CDR3 comprises 15 residues. The V gene's germline CDR1 is SGDLS and CDR2 YYNGEE. With 0 bases clipped from V and 4 bases from J, the junction kept 6 bases outside the gene matches. The CDR3 loop reads CASSVEQGVFTEAFF. The CDR3 DNA sequence: TGTGCCAGCAGCGTAGAGCAGGGGGTATTCACTGAAGCTTTCTTT.

The chain carries TRBV11-3 and TRBJ1-1; D not resolved. V lost 2 bases and J lost 1, with 5 bases in between. There are 13 residues in the CDR3. The germline V gene encodes CDR1 SGHNT and CDR2 YENEEA. The CDR3, as DNA: TGTGCCAGCAGCTTATCCTGGAACACTGAAGCTTTCTTT. This gives the protein CASSLSWNTEAFF.

The chain combines TRBV5-4 with TRBJ2-7; TRBD2 matches 14 bases. Germline V CDR1 and CDR2: SGHNT, YYREEE (reference sequence). The length of the CDR3 is 16 residues. Unmatched junction bases numbered 4, after V lost 2 bases and J lost 3 bases. Here the CDR3 DNA reads TGTGCCAGCAGCTTTGGGACTAGCGGGGGAAACTACGAGCAGTACTTC. This encodes CASSFGTSGGNYEQYF.

The V call is TRBV7-8, the J call TRBJ2-7, with 8 bases that match TRBD2. Germline CDR1 reads SGHVS; CDR2 reads FQNEAQ. Germline trimming cut 4 bases from V and 4 bases from J; bases unmatched to any gene: 9. CDR3 size: 15 residues. The DNA for the CDR3 is TGTGCCAGCAGCTACCGGGAGGGGCCTGGGTACGAGCAGTACTTC. Residues: CASSYREGPGYEQYF.

The chain combines TRBV5-1 with TRBJ1-3, with D possibly TRBD1 on 6 matching bases. The V end lost 0 bases, the J end lost 0 bases, and 7 bases lay between the germline ends. Germline V gene data show CDR1 as SGHRS and CDR2 as YFSETQ. CDR3 size: 15 residues. CDR3 sequence: CASSLGQVSGNTIYF. The CDR3 nucleotides read TGCGCCAGCAGCTTGGGACAGGTCTCTGGAAACACCATATATTTT.

J is TRBJ2-1 and V is TRBV5-1; no firm D call. The CDR3 spans 15 residues. Germline CDR1 and CDR2: SGHRS and YFSETQ. With 0 bases removed from V and 3 bases from J, the gap between germline ends came to 10 bases. CDR3 nucleotides: TGCGCCAGCAGCTTGGTCGGTAACTACTACAATGAGCAGTTCTTC. Protein sequence: CASSLVGNYYNEQFF.

The rearrangement joins TRBV2 to TRBJ1-2; 10 nucleotides line up with TRBD1. The germline CDR1 and CDR2 sequences are SNHLY and FYNNEI. This CDR3 has 15 amino acids. Trimming at V came to 3 bases and at J to 4 bases, leaving 5 bases not matched to a gene. This CDR3 is CASSEQTGGGYGYTF. The CDR3 nucleotides are TGTGCCAGCAGTGAGCAGACAGGGGGCGGCTATGGCTACACCTTC.

V usage is TRBV2 and J usage is TRBJ1-1; D not certain. The germline V gene has CDR1 SNHLY and CDR2 FYNNEI. V was cut by 4 bases and J by 4 bases, with 10 bases left in between. This CDR3 has 13 amino acids. Here the CDR3 DNA reads TGTGCCAGCAGTGGGGAGACAAGCACTGAAGCTTTCTTT. Translating it yields CASSGETSTEAFF.